This entry concerns a single TCR beta chain. This sample was taken from a study of blood T cells in healthy people across ages. Germline CDR1 SEHNR, CDR2 FQNEAQ (reference sequence). Trimming removed 6 bases at V and 4 bases at J, with 23 bases between. This CDR3 comprises 17 residues. The authors ran a second PCR of about 7 to 11 cycles using a sample-barcoded 5' primer and a J-beta primer mix. Via MiXCR, TCRdb re-called the 5' RACE reads, giving one row per CDR3 protein. The sample includes about 670,000 distinct CDR3 sequences, 35% to 50% of them seen just once. This chain uses TRBV7-9 with TRBJ2-3; TRBD2 is a possible D gene (5 bases). Input material: blood. The TCR was taken from a man at least 80 years old in good health. CDR3 amino acids: CASRTFSGKLNSDTQYF. The CDR3 DNA is TGTGCCAGCAGAACCTTTTCGGGGAAGCTCAACTCAGATACGCAGTATTTT.